This entry features one TCR beta chain sequence. Its antigen is unknown. This sample is part of a study of T cell repertoires in cytomegalovirus infection. Study at large: Peptides in the study included HLA-C-restricted and HLA-B-restricted CMV epitopes. Public TCR beta signature analysis indicated the presence of both CMV infection and matching HLA type.

Germline V gene sequence: CDR1 MNHNS, CDR2 SASEGT. V shed 5 bases and J 2 bases; nucleotides not matched to a gene: 2. This CDR3 contains 15 residues. Study-wide findings and caveats: CMV-specific TCR beta clonotypes restricted by HLA-C were the ones dominating the ex vivo response. Carriage of CMV together with the relevant HLA was identifiable through cumulative public TCR beta family frequency.

TCRdb passed the reads through MiXCR, listing each CDR3 protein once. Of 640,000 or so distinct CDR3 sequences in the sample, around 30% are singletons; the top ten hold about 20%. The source material was cultured PBMCs, sampled from culture after CMV antigen stimulation. V is TRBV6-1 and J is TRBJ2-6; TRBD1 agrees at 8 bases. The sequence derives from a human donor in good health (CMV status not recorded). Some clones in this sample may be carry-over from other donors' samples. The CDR3 region is CASSTTGAGANVLTF. The CDR3 DNA is TGTGCCAGCAGTACGACAGGGGCTGGGGCCAACGTCCTGACTTTC.